Sequencing of this TCR beta chain was carried out in a study of tumor and adjacent non-tumor tissue in lung cancer. The overall study: Patients comprised over 9 adenocarcinoma, a couple of squamous cell carcinoma and 1 small cell lung cancer.

As to this clonotype: Compared with germline, one end of the junction differs, possibly owing to a read error.

The CDR3 has 14 residues. Germline CDR1 MNHEY, CDR2 SVGAGI. The library came from three nested PCR rounds adapted from ARM-PCR protocols. Each CDR3 protein is one row after TCRdb ran MiXCR on the multiplex PCR reads. The sample contains 100,000 or so distinct CDR3 sequences, 55% to 65% of which appear only once. This sample's RNA came from whole unsorted tissue. The normal lung tissue was taken more than 3 cm from the tumor edge. The source of this sequence is a man aged 25 to 45 with non-small cell lung cancer. The chain links TRBV6-5 to TRBJ2-7; D may be TRBD2 (6 bases). Sequencing was performed on distant non-tumor lung tissue. The CDR3 DNA sequence: TGTGCCAGCAATAAAGCGGGCTTCCACTACAAGCAGTACTTC. Its protein product is CASNKAGFHYKQYF.